This paragraph covers one T cell receptor beta chain sequence. What it recognizes is unknown. The data were produced by immunoSEQ multiplex PCR, yet TCRdb's version contains in-frame clones alone and is incomplete. In the table there are some 140,000 clones, about 90% of which are singletons. The sample belongs to a study of T cell responses to AZD1222 COVID-19 vaccine. Study-wide points: Donors were mostly white British, more females; clonal diversity possibly underestimated.

The germline V gene has CDR1 LNHNV and CDR2 YYDKDF (reference sequence). The CDR3 sequence is 14 residues long. With 0 bases removed from V and 4 bases from J, the gap between germline ends came to 8 bases. This chain connects TRBV15 to TRBJ2-3; no clear D gene. The receptor comes from an adult in good health. The material was peripheral blood, obtained on day 0 of MenACWY control vaccination. CDR3 sequence: CATSRDIASDTQYF. CDR3 coding DNA: TGTGCCACCAGCAGAGATATTGCGTCAGATACGCAGTATTTT.